One sample yielded the 21 T cell receptor beta chains listed below, sequenced in a study of T cell changes during pregnancy in multiple sclerosis. Assay used: immunoSEQ multiplex PCR; TCRdb lists only in-frame clones, some missing. Here the sample spans 90,000 to 120,000 clones, 91% being singletons. Material: peripheral blood, obtained after pregnancy. The origin of the receptors is a female donor with multiple sclerosis, enrolled in a pregnancy study.

The CDR3 spells CASSSFRGRDYGYTF. DNA for the CDR3: TGTGCCAGCAGTTCATTCAGGGGGCGCGACTATGGCTACACCTTC. The V call is TRBV27, the J call TRBJ1-2; 8 bases agree with TRBD1. CDR1 is MNHEY, CDR2 SMNVEV, per germline (reference sequence). This CDR3 is built from 15 residues. V was clipped by 4 bases and J by 3 bases; unmatched bases: 7.

The genes are TRBV4-1 and TRBJ2-1; D gene ambiguous. The CDR3 covers 12 residues. Trimming removed 3 bases from V and 5 bases from J, with 5 bases in between. Germline-derived CDR1 and CDR2 are MGHRA and YSYEKL. The CDR3 reads CASSQRDNEQFF. CDR3 coding DNA: TGCGCCAGCAGCCAGAGAGACAATGAGCAGTTCTTC.

The chain couples TRBV18 to TRBJ2-5, with D possibly TRBD2 on 5 matching bases. The CDR3 has 13 residues. CDR1 and CDR2 from the germline V gene are KGHSH and LQKENI. V gave up 6 bases and J gave up 2 bases, with 10 bases separating them. CDR3 region: CASSPGIQETQYF. The CDR3, as DNA: TGTGCCAGCTCGCCGGGAATACAAGAGACCCAGTACTTC.

The chain is built from TRBV7-3 and TRBJ1-2; D is undetermined. V was cut by 4 bases and J by 6 bases, with 18 bases left in between. Germline V lookup: CDR1 SGHTA, CDR2 FQGTGA. The CDR3 is 15 residues long. The DNA of the CDR3 is TGTGCCAGCAGCTCGGCCGGGATACCCTATGATGGCTACACCTTC. It is translated as CASSSAGIPYDGYTF. Filled out from reference TRBV7-3 and TRBJ1-2, the complete variable domain reads GAGVSQTPSNKVTEKGKYVELRCDPISGHTALYWYRQSLGQGPEFLIYFQGTGAADDSGLPNDRFFAVRPEGSVSTLKIQRTERGDSAVYLCASSSAGIPYDGYTFGSGTRLTVV.

The CDR3 here is CASSPGDSLNYGYTF. Here the CDR3 DNA reads TGTGCCAGCAGCCCCGGGGACAGCCTAAACTATGGCTACACCTTC. This sequence joins TRBV13 and TRBJ1-2; 7 positions match TRBD1. This CDR3 contains 15 residues. Germline CDR1 PRHDT, CDR2 FYEKMQ (reference sequence). V lost 5 bases, J lost 2 bases, and 8 bases stayed unmatched.

The chain carries TRBV6-1 and TRBJ2-7; a possible D gene is TRBD1 (5 bases). CDR3 size: 15 residues. V dropped 3 bases and J dropped 2 bases, with 14 bases sitting between them. The germline V gene has CDR1 MNHNS and CDR2 SASEGT. CDR3 nucleotides: TGTGCCAGCAGTGATAACTTTCAGGGCACCTACGAGCAGTACTTC. This gives the protein CASSDNFQGTYEQYF.

This chain joins TRBV9 and TRBJ2-1; TRBD1 matches 10 bases. V dropped 3 bases and J dropped 8; count of bases not matched to a gene: 8. CDR1 and CDR2 from the germline V gene are SGDLS and YYNGEE. The CDR3 contains 15 residues. Written as DNA, the CDR3 is TGTGCCAGCAGCGGCGCCAGGGACAGGGGAGATGAGCAGTTCTTC. Protein sequence: CASSGARDRGDEQFF.

The J gene is TRBJ1-2, the V gene TRBV15; 7 bases align to TRBD1. The germline V gene has CDR1 LNHNV and CDR2 YYDKDF (reference sequence). J was trimmed by 6 bases and V by 3 bases; bases with no gene match: 10. The CDR3 runs to 15 residues. CDR3 amino acids: CATSRLDRDADGYTF. The CDR3 nucleotides read TGTGCCACCAGCAGGTTAGACAGGGATGCCGATGGCTACACCTTC.

The chain employs TRBV28 and TRBJ1-1; 7 bases line up with TRBD1. With 5 bases clipped from V and 0 bases from J, the junction kept 6 bases outside the gene matches. Germline V gene lookup returns CDR1 MDHEN and CDR2 SYDVKM. The CDR3 sequence is 15 residues long. CDR3: CASSPTGPLNTEAFF. In DNA form, the CDR3 reads TGTGCCAGCAGTCCGACAGGGCCTTTGAACACTGAAGCTTTCTTT.

The chain has TRBV6-5 and TRBJ1-1; D unresolved. This CDR3 is 15 amino acids long. V was cut by 6 bases and J by 7 bases, with 21 bases left in between. From germline, CDR1 is MNHEY and CDR2 SVGAGI. The CDR3 DNA follows: TGTGCCAGCAGCCCCGACGTGGGCCCATTGGGTGAAGCTTTCTTT. Residues: CASSPDVGPLGEAFF.

This clone was recorded at least ten times. The chain recombines TRBV2 with TRBJ2-1; tentatively, D is TRBD1 (6 bases). V lost 6 bases and J lost 6, with 27 bases in between. The germline CDR1 and CDR2 sequences are SNHLY and FYNNEI. The CDR3 runs to 18 residues. The CDR3: CASSGILTDRFRVNEQFF. The DNA for the CDR3 is TGTGCCAGCAGCGGGATCCTTACTGACAGGTTTCGGGTCAATGAGCAGTTCTTC.

The chain carries TRBV19 and TRBJ1-5; 7 nucleotides match TRBD1. Per the germline V gene, CDR1 is LNHDA and CDR2 is SQIVND (reference sequence). V was pared by 5 bases and J by 0 bases, with 7 bases of the junction left unmatched. CDR3 length equals 16 residues. The CDR3 nucleotides read TGTGCCAGTAGTGACAGGGAAGAATATAGCAATCAGCCCCAGCATTTT. Residues: CASSDREEYSNQPQHF.

The chain carries TRBV2 and TRBJ2-7, with 9 bases aligning to TRBD2. The CDR3 contains 15 residues. Germline CDR1 is SNHLY and CDR2 is FYNNEI. The V segment lost 7 bases and the J segment 6 bases; nucleotides outside the gene matches: 13. As DNA, the CDR3 is TGTGCCAGCATGTCGGCGGCGGGGGGGCCTCTCGAGCAGTACTTC. Encoded protein: CASMSAAGGPLEQYF.

The chain employs TRBV9 and TRBJ2-1; 11 positions match TRBD2. Germline CDR1 SGDLS, CDR2 YYNGEE. With V trimmed by 4 bases and J by 6 bases, 9 bases remained unmatched. This CDR3 contains 16 residues. The CDR3 loop reads CASSPILAGALNEQFF. CDR3 in DNA: TGTGCCAGCAGCCCAATACTAGCGGGGGCCCTCAATGAGCAGTTCTTC.

J is TRBJ1-1 and V is TRBV4-2; D remains ambiguous. Trimming stripped 0 bases from V and 7 bases from J, with 15 bases between. The germline gives CDR1 LGHNA, CDR2 YNFKEQ. CDR3 length: 15 residues. The CDR3, as DNA: TGTGCCAGCAGCCAAGAAAGCCCGGTCCCAGGTGAAGCTTTCTTT. Encoded protein: CASSQESPVPGEAFF.

The rearrangement uses TRBV18 and TRBJ2-2, with a tentative D call TRBD1 (5 bases). Per the germline V gene, CDR1 is KGHSH and CDR2 is LQKENI. V lost 2 bases, J lost 6 bases, and 13 bases lay in between. The CDR3 totals 15 residues. Written as DNA, the CDR3 is TGTGCCAGCTCACCAAATCCGCAGGGTCCCGGGGAGCTGTTTTTT. Amino acids: CASSPNPQGPGELFF.

This clone was detected a few times. CDR3 protein: CASSPRPGSNSPLHF. In DNA form, the CDR3 reads TGTGCCAGCTCACCTCGCCCGGGTTCTAATTCACCCCTCCACTTT. This chain connects TRBV18 to TRBJ1-6; no reliable D call. The CDR3 spans 15 residues. Trimming removed 3 bases from V and 6 bases from J, with 12 bases in between. The V gene's germline CDR1 is KGHSH and CDR2 LQKENI. Based on the CDR3 plus reference TRBV18 and TRBJ1-6, the full variable domain is NAGVMQNPRHLVRRRGQEARLRCSPMKGHSHVYWYRQLPEEGLKFMVYLQKENIIDESGMPKERFSAEFPKEGPSILRIQQVVRGDSAAYFCASSPRPGSNSPLHFGNGTRLTVT.

The J gene is TRBJ1-1, the V gene TRBV20-1; D perhaps matches TRBD1 (6 bases). This CDR3 comprises 11 residues. The germline CDR1 and CDR2 sequences are DFQATT and SNEGSKA (reference sequence). Trimming pared 7 bases from V and 5 bases from J, leaving 11 bases between. The CDR3 nucleotides read TGCAGTGTGGTGAGGGGGACTGAAGCTTTCTTT. Translation gives CSVVRGTEAFF.

V usage is TRBV27 and J usage is TRBJ2-7, with 7 bases aligning to TRBD1. CDR1 is MNHEY and CDR2 is SMNVEV in the germline V gene (reference sequence). Unmatched junction bases numbered 6, after V lost 4 bases and J lost 3 bases. The CDR3 is 14 amino acids. The DNA for the CDR3 is TGTGCCAGCAGTTACAGGGGCGGAGTCTACGAGCAGTACTTC. This translates into CASSYRGGVYEQYF.

This rearrangement joins TRBV2 to TRBJ1-4; D possibly corresponds to TRBD1 (5 bases). Per the germline V gene, CDR1 is SNHLY and CDR2 is FYNNEI. V lost 8 bases and J lost 2, with 9 bases in between. The CDR3 is 13 residues long. The CDR3 DNA reads as TGTGCCAGCTTGTCAGGGACTAATGAAAAACTGTTTTTT. Protein: CASLSGTNEKLFF.

The chain is built from TRBV19 and TRBJ1-1, with D hard to call. Germline V gene sequence: CDR1 LNHDA, CDR2 SQIVND (reference sequence). Trimming left V 2 bases short and J 4 bases short, with 8 bases between. The CDR3 runs to 13 residues. CDR3 bases: TGTGCCAGTAGTATAAGCATACTCACTGAAGCTTTCTTT. Protein sequence: CASSISILTEAFF.